One TCR beta chain is described in this entry. Its antigen remains undetermined. No base quality values were provided; no much bigger clone lies one nucleotide off. This sample is part of a study of persistence of HIV-infected CD4 T cells (dated by TCRdb to between 2020 and 2021). As for the study more broadly: The study isolated CMV- and HIV-1 Gag-responding CD4+ T cells from ART-treated individuals to examine antigen-driven clonal expansion of HIV-1-infected cells. TCRbeta sequencing assessed the clonality of all cells in each sorted population, while proviral sequencing assessed the clonality of infected cells. The TCR cluster analysis across participants included 8 or 9 participants for CMV and six or seven participants for Gag. Apart from a couple of participants who underwent leukapheresis at a single time point, peripheral blood samples of up to roughly 180 mL were collected from participants at multiple time points. The median time the participants had spent on suppressive ART was over 7 years.

V lost 5 bases and J lost 3 bases; the stretch between them is 11 bases long. CDR1 SGHTA and CDR2 FQGNSA are derived from the germline V gene. From cysteine to phenylalanine, the CDR3 is 13 amino acids long. Only the CDR3 portion is preserved as DNA: 39 bases, with reading frame beginning at the first base. TCRbeta repertoires were sequenced from genomic DNA with the immunoSEQ hsTCRB assay version 4 in survey mode. For TCRbeta sequencing, genomic DNA was diluted to 10 ng/uL, and up to about 1 ug was used per sample. The original methods were these. ImmunoSeq Analyzer 3.0 was used for analysis of TCRbeta data, and diversity was computed on productive nucleotide rearrangements. Using the Immunarch R package, the improved Chao index served to estimate lower-bound TCR diversity and the Gini coefficient served to estimate clonality. When different nucleotide rearrangements encoded the same CDR3beta amino acid sequence, each rearrangement was treated as a distinct clonotype. Differential abundance analysis found TCRbeta sequences that were significantly enriched in antigen-responding cells compared with anti-CD3/anti-CD28-activated cells. GLIPH2 clustered TCRs by predicted peptide-MHC specificity, both within individual participants and across merged participant data sets. TCRdb stores this immuneACCESS table with in-frame sequences only. Part of the clones is absent; in the studies checked, under half of the shortfall reflects unresolved V genes, and no reason is known for the rest. The DNA gave D and trimming, while V, J and clone size come from that table. In this sample the table shows approximately 30,000 clones, 82% of which occur a single time. The ten largest clones take up 5% to 7% of the sample.

Overall study results and their limits: Significantly lower TCRbeta richness was observed in CMV- and Gag-responding cells than in anti-CD3/anti-CD28-responding cells, and higher oligoclonality was observed in CMV-responding cells than in CD3/CD28-stimulated and Gag-responding cells. Within the same sorted populations, how oligoclonal the TCRs were correlated with how oligoclonal the proviruses were. Degenerate expanded CDR3beta sequences were enriched in antigen-responding cells, suggesting convergent selection of CD4+ responses to CMV and Gag. The study involved few individuals and tested only a limited range of antigens. Bulk TCR analyses could not be limited to the rare CMV-responding cells that actually contained HIV-1 proviruses.

The sample's treatment or condition label, in plain terms: suppressive antiretroviral therapy. Lysates of CMV-infected fibroblasts at about 9.5 ug/mL were used to stimulate the cells. Memory CD4+ T cells that did not respond, being CD40L-negative, CD69-negative and CD45RO-high, were sorted as memory populations depleted of antigen-responding cells. Participants were HIV-1-infected adults who started suppressive ART during chronic infection. For at least 4 years, the participants' plasma HIV-1 RNA had been undetectable, below 50 copies/mL. To be included, a participant needed positive CMV serology and a CD4+ T cell count above 400 cells/uL. Before stimulation, PBMCs were isolated using density centrifugation and depleted of CD8+ T cells. CD8-depleted PBMCs were stimulated for 18 hours with anti-CD28/CD49d costimulation, CD40-blocking antibody and enfuvirtide to prevent new infections. Cell sorting was performed on a Beckman Coulter MoFlo Legacy or XDP sorter, and dead cells were excluded with propidium iodide. Genomic DNA was extracted using the QIAamp DNA Mini Kit for samples with more than one million cells and using the Quick-DNA Microprep Kit for all other samples.

The chain employs TRBV7-2 and TRBJ2-7; the best D guess is TRBD1, with 6 bases matching. The receptor's source is an adult woman with HIV who was CMV-seropositive. The specimen was CD4+ T cells sorted from PBMCs after approximately 19-hour stimulation, collected from a patient who received antiretroviral therapy. In light of the paper, this sample's cell subset or site label describes: CD40L-CD69- CD45RO-high memory CD4 T cells not responding to CMV lysate. The CDR3 protein sequence reads: CASSTRQDYEQYF. The sequenced DNA: TGTGCCAGCAGCACTAGACAGGACTACGAGCAGTACTTC.